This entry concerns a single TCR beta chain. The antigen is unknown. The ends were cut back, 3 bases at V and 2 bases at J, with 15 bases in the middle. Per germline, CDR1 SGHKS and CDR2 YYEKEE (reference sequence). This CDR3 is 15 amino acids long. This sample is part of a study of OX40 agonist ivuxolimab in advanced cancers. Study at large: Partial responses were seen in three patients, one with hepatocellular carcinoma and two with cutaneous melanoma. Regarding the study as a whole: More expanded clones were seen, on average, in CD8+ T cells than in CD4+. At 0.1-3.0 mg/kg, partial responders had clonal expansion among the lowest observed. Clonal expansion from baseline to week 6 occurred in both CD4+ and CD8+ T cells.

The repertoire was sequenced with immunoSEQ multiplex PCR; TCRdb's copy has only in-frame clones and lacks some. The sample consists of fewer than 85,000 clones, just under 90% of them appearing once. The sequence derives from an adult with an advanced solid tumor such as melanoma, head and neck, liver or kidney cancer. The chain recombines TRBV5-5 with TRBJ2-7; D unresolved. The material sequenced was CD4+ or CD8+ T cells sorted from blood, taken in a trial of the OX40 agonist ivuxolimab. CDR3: CASSSRVVPTYEQYF. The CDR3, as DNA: TGTGCCAGCAGCTCCCGGGTGGTCCCTACCTACGAGCAGTACTTC.